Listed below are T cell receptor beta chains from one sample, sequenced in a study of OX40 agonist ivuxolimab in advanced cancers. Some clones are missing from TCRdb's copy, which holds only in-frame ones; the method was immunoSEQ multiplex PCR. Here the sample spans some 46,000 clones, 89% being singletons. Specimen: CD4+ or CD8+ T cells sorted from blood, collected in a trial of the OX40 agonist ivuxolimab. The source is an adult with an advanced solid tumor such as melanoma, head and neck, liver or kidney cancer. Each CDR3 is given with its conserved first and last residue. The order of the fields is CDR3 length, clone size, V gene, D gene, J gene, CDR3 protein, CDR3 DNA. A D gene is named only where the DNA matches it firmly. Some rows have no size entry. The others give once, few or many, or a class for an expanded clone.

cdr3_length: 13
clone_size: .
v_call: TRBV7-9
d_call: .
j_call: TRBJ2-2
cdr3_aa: CASRAYVSGELFF
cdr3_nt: TGTGCCAGCAGAGCTTACGTATCCGGGGAGCTGTTTTTT

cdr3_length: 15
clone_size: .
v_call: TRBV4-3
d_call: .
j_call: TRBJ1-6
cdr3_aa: CASSQDRSPNSPLHF
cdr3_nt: TGCGCCAGCAGCCAAGACCGGTCCCCTAATTCACCCCTCCACTTT

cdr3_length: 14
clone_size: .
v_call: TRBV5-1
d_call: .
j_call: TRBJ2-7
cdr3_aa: CASSHTGITYEQYF
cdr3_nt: TGCGCCAGCAGCCACACCGGGATAACCTACGAGCAGTACTTC

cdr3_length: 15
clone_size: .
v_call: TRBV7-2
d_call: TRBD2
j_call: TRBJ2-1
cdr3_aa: CASSLLAGVINEQFF
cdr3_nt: TGTGCCAGCAGCTTACTAGCGGGAGTCATTAATGAGCAGTTCTTC

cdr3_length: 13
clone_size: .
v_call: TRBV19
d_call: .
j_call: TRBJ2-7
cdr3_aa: CATTGEVEGEQYF
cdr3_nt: TGTGCCACGACTGGGGAAGTAGAGGGGGAGCAGTACTTC

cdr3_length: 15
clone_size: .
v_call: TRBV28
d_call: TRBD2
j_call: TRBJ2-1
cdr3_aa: CASSFGTSGSHEQFF
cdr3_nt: TGTGCCAGCAGTTTTGGGACTAGCGGGAGTCATGAGCAGTTCTTC

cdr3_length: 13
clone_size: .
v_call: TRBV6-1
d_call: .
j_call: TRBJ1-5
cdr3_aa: CATIARDNQPQHF
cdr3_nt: TGTGCCACCATAGCGAGGGACAATCAGCCCCAGCATTTT

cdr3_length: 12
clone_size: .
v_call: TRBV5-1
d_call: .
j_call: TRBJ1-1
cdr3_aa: CASRLGNTEAFF
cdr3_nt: TGCGCCAGCAGGCTTGGGAACACTGAAGCTTTCTTT

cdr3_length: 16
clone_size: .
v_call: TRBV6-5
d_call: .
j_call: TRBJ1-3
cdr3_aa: CASSYSPMTGGNTIYF
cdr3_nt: TGTGCCAGCAGTTACTCGCCGATGACGGGGGGAAACACCATATATTTT

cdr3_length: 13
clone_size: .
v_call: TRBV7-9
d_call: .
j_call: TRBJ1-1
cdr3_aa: CASSLSLGGEAFF
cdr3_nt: TGTGCCAGCAGCTTAAGTCTGGGAGGTGAAGCTTTCTTT

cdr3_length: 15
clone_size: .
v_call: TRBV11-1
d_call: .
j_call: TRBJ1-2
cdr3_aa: CASSLSQGSNYGYTF
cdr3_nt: TGTGCCAGCAGCTTATCCCAGGGATCTAACTATGGCTACACCTTC

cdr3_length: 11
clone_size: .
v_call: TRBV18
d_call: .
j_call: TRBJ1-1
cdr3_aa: CASSPNTEAFF
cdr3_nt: TGTGCCAGCTCACCGAACACTGAAGCTTTCTTT

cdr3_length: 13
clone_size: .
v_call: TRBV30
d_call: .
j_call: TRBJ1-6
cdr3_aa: CAWSQGSNSPLHF
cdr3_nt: TGTGCCTGGAGTCAAGGTTCGAATTCACCCCTCCACTTT

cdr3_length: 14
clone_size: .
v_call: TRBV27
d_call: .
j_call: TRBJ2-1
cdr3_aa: CASSLSTEYNEQFF
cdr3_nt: TGTGCCAGCAGTTTATCCACAGAGTACAATGAGCAGTTCTTC

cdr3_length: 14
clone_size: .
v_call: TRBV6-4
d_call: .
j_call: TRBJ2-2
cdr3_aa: CASSPGFYTGELFF
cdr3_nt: TGTGCCAGCAGCCCAGGGTTTTACACCGGGGAGCTGTTTTTT

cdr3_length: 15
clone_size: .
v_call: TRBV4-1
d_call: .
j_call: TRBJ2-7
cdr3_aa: CASSQVVGGSYEQYF
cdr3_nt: TGCGCCAGCAGCCAAGTGGTTGGCGGTTCCTACGAGCAGTACTTC

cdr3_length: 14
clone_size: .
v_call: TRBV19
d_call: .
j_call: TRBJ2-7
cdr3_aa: CASSIPYGGDEQYF
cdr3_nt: TGTGCCAGTAGTATCCCCTATGGAGGCGACGAGCAGTACTTC

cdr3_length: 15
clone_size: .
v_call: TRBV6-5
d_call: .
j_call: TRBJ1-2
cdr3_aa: CASLPFQGYNYGYTF
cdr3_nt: TGTGCCAGCTTACCGTTCCAGGGATATAACTATGGCTACACCTTC

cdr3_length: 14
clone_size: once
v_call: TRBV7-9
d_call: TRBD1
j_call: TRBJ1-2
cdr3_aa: CASSSGGFNYGYTF
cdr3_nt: TGTGCCAGCAGCTCAGGGGGCTTCAACTATGGCTACACCTTC

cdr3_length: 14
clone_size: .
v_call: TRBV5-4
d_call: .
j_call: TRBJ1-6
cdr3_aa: CASSLVTSDSPLHF
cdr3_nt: TGTGCCAGCAGCTTGGTCACGAGCGATTCACCCCTCCACTTT

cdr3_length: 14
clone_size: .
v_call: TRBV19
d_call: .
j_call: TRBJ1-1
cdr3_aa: CASSIRGAQDEAFF
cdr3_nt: TGTGCCAGTAGTATCCGAGGGGCGCAGGATGAAGCTTTCTTT

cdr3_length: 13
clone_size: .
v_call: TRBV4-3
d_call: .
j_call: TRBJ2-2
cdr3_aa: CASSQMVTGELFF
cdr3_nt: TGCGCCAGCAGCCAGATGGTCACCGGGGAGCTGTTTTTT

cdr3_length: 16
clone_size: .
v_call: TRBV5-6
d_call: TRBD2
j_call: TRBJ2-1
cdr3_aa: CASSSAGREFYNEQFF
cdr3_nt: TGTGCCAGCAGCTCAGCAGGGCGGGAGTTCTACAATGAGCAGTTCTTC

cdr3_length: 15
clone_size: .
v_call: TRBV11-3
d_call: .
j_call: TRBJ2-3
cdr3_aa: CASSSPSSSADTQYF
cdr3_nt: TGTGCCAGCAGTTCACCTTCTTCTAGCGCAGATACGCAGTATTTT

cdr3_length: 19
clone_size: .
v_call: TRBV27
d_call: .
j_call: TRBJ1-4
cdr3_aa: CASSFPHNEQGPLNEKLFF
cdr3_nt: TGTGCCAGCAGTTTTCCTCACAACGAACAGGGACCGCTTAATGAAAAACTGTTTTTT

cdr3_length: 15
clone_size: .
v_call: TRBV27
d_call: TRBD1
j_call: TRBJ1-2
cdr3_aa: CASSSTGQGNYGYTF
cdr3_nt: TGTGCCAGCAGTTCAACCGGACAGGGAAACTATGGCTACACCTTC

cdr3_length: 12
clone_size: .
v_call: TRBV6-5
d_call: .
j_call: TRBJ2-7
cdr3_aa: CASSYPNGEQYF
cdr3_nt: TGTGCCAGCAGTTACCCAAATGGCGAGCAGTACTTC